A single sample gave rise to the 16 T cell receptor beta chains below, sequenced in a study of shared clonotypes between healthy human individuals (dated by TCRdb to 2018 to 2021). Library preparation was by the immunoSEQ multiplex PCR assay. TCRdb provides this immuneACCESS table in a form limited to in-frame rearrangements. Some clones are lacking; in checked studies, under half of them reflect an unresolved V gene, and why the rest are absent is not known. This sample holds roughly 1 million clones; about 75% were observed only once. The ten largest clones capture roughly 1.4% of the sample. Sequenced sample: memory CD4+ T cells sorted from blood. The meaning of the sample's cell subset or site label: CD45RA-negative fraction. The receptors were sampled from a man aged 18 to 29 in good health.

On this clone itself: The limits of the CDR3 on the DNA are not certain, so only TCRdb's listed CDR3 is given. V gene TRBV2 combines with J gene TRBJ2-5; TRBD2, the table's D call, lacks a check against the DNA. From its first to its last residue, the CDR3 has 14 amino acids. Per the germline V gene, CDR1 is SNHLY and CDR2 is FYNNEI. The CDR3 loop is CASSSSTPRGTQYF.

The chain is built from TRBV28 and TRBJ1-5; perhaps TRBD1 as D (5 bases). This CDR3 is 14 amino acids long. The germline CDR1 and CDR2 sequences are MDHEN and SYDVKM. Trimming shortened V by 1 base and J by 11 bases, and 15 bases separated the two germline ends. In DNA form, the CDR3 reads TGTGCCAGCAGTTTATCCACGGGGCGGGGCGCCCAGCATTTT. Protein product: CASSLSTGRGAQHF. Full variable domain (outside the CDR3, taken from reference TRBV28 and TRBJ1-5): DVKVTQSSRYLVKRTGEKVFLECVQDMDHENMFWYRQDPGLGLRLIYFSYDVKMKEKGDIPEGYSVSREKKERFSLILESASTNQTSMYLCASSLSTGRGAQHFGDGTRLSIL.

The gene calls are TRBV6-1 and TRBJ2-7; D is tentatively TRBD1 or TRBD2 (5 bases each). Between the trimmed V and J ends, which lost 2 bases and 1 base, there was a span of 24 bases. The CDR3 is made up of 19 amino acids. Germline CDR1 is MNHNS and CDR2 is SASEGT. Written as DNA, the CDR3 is TGTGCCAGCAGTGAATCTATGCGGGTAGGGACCGGCACATCCTACGAGCAGTACTTC. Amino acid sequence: CASSESMRVGTGTSYEQYF.

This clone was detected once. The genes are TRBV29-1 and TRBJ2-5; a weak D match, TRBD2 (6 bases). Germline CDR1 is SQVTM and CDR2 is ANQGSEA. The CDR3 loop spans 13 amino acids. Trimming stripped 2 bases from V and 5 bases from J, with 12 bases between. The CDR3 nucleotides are TGCAGCGTTGAATGGGGACTTCAGGAGACCCAGTACTTC. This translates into CSVEWGLQETQYF. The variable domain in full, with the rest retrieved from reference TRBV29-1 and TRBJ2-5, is SAVISQKPSRDICQRGTSLTIQCQVDSQVTMMFWYRQQPGQSLTLIATANQGSEATYESGFVIDKFPISRPNLTFSTLTVSNMSPEDSSIYLCSVEWGLQETQYFGPGTRLLVL.

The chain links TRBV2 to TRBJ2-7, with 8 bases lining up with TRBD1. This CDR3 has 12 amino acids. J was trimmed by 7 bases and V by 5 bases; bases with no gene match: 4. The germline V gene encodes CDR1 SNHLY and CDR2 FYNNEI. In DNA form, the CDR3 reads TGTGCCAGCAGTCGGACAGGGACGGAGCAGTACTTC. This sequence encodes CASSRTGTEQYF.

The CDR3 is CASSLRGESSYNEQFF. The CDR3 DNA follows: TGCGCCAGCAGCTTGCGGGGGGAGAGCTCCTACAATGAGCAGTTCTTC. This chain joins TRBV5-1 and TRBJ2-1; 7 bases are shared with TRBD2. The CDR3 runs to 16 residues. The germline CDR1 and CDR2 sequences are SGHRS and YFSETQ. Trimming cost V 1 base and J 0 bases; bases outside gene matches: 4.

The CDR3 is CASSAGTSGTGELFF. DNA of the CDR3: TGTGCCAGCAGCGCCGGGACTAGCGGTACCGGGGAGCTGTTTTTT. The chain links TRBV9 to TRBJ2-2, with 11 positions matching TRBD2. The length of the CDR3 is 15 residues. V lost 3 bases to trimming and J lost 5 bases; unmatched junction nucleotides: 3. Germline CDR1 is SGDLS and CDR2 is YYNGEE.

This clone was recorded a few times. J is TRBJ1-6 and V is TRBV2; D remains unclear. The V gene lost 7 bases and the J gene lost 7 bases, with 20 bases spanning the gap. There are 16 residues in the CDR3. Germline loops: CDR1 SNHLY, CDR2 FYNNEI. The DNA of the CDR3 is TGTGCCAGCACCCCTCGGCCGTCGGGGATCAATTCACCCCTCCACTTT. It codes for CASTPRPSGINSPLHF.

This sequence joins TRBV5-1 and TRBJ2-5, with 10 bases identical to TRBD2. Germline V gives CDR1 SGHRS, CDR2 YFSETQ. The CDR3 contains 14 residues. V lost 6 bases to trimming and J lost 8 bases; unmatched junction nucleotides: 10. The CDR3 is CASTTTSGAGTQYF. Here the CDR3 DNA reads TGCGCCAGCACCACCACTAGCGGGGCAGGAACCCAGTACTTC.

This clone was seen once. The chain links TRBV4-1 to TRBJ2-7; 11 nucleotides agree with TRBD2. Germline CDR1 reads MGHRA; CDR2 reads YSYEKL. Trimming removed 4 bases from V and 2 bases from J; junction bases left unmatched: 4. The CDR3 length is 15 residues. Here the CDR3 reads CASSLGTSGTYEQYF. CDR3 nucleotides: TGCGCCAGCAGCCTCGGGACTAGCGGAACCTACGAGCAGTACTTC.

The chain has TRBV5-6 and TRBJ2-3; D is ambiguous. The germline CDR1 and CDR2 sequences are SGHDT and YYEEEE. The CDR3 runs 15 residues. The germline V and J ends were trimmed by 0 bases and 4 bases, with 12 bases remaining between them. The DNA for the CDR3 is TGTGCCAGCAGCTTGGGTTCTTTTTCCGCAGATACGCAGTATTTT. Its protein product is CASSLGSFSADTQYF.

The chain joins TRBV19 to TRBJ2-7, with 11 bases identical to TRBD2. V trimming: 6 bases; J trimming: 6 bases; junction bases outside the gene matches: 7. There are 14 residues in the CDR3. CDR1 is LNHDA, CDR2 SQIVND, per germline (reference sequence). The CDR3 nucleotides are TGTGCCAGTAGAACCACTAGCGGGAGAGGCGAGCAGTACTTC. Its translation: CASRTTSGRGEQYF. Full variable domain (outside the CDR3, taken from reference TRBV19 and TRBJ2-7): DGGITQSPKYLFRKEGQNVTLSCEQNLNHDAMYWYRQDPGQGLRLIYYSQIVNDFQKGDIAEGYSVSREKKESFPLTVTSAQKNPTAFYLCASRTTSGRGEQYFGPGTRLTVT.

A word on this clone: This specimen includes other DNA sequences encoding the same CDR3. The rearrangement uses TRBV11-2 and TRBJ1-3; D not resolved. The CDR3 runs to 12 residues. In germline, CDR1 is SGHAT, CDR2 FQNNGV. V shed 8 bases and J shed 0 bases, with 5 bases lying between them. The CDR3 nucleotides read TGTGCCAGCCGGAGCTCTGGAAACACCATATATTTT. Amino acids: CASRSSGNTIYF.

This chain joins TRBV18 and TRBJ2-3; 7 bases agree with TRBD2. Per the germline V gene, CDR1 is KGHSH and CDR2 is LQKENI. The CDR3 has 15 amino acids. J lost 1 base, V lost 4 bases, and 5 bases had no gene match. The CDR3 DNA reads TGTGCCAGCTCACACGTCGCGGGGGGCACAGATACGCAGTATTTT. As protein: CASSHVAGGTDTQYF.

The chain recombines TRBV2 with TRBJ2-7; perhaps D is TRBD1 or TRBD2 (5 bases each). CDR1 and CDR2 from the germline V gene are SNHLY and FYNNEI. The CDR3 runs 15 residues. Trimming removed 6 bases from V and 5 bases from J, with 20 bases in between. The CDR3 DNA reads TGTGCCAGCAGGAGAACTGACGCGGTGGGGGACGAGCAGTACTTC. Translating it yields CASRRTDAVGDEQYF.

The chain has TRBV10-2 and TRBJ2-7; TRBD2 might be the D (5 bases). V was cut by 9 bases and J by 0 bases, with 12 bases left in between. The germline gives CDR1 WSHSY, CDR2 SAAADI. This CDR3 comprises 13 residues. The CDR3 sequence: CASQRTSSYEQYF. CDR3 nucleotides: TGCGCCAGTCAGCGGACGAGCTCCTACGAGCAGTACTTC.